This is a list of T cell receptor beta chains from one sample in a study of T-cell reconstitution after alpha-beta-depleted transplantation in children. MiXCR, applied by TCRdb to the PCR reads, yields one record per CDR3 protein. The sample includes approximately 800,000 distinct CDR3 sequences, roughly 15% of them seen just once. Sample: PBMCs, mostly from graft donor cells, taken 360 days after TCRalphabeta/CD19-depleted stem cell transplant. These receptors all stem from a male patient younger than 18 who had a stem cell transplant for acute lymphoblastic leukemia, so the T cells may come from the graft donor. The CDR3 runs from the conserved cysteine through the conserved F or W. D genes are given only for firm matches. Clone size, where shown, is once, few, many, or a class for clones that have expanded.

J gene | V gene | clone size | D gene | CDR3 protein | CDR3 DNA
TRBJ2-2 | TRBV7-9 | few | . | CASSKLPNTGELFF | TGTGCCAGCAGCAAACTCCCGAACACCGGGGAGCTGTTTTTT
TRBJ2-2 | TRBV27 | . | . | CATGGSVGELFF | TGTGCCACAGGGGGGAGCGTCGGGGAGCTGTTTTTT
TRBJ2-1 | TRBV7-8 | . | . | CASSSNVGYLNEQFF | TGTGCCAGCAGCTCGAATGTAGGCTACCTCAATGAGCAGTTCTTC
TRBJ2-4 | TRBV5-1 | few | TRBD2 | CASSLVAGGPNIQYF | TGCGCCAGCAGCTTGGTGGCGGGAGGGCCCAACATTCAGTACTTC
TRBJ2-7 | TRBV11-1 | . | TRBD1 | CASSRAGQGGSYEQYF | TGTGCCAGCAGCCGCGCGGGACAGGGGGGATCCTACGAGCAGTACTTC
TRBJ2-7 | TRBV14 | few | TRBD2 | CASSPIAGSASEQYF | TGTGCCAGCAGCCCGATAGCGGGATCCGCCTCCGAGCAGTACTTC
TRBJ1-1 | TRBV7-2 | . | TRBD1 | CASSDRGGTEAFF | TGTGCCAGCAGCGACAGGGGGGGAACTGAAGCTTTCTTT
TRBJ1-4 | TRBV7-6 | few | . | CASSLDTNEKLFF | TGTGCCAGCAGCTTAGACACTAATGAAAAACTGTTTTTT
TRBJ2-3 | TRBV7-3 | few | . | CASRLAEISTDTQYF | TGTGCCAGCAGGTTAGCGGAAATAAGCACAGATACGCAGTATTTT
TRBJ2-3 | TRBV13 | few | . | CASSSRLTDTQYF | TGTGCCAGCAGCTCCCGACTAACAGATACGCAGTATTTT
TRBJ2-7 | TRBV5-1 | . | . | CASSLGGAGRSVYEQYF | TGCGCCAGCAGCTTGGGAGGGGCAGGTCGAAGCGTTTACGAGCAGTACTTC
TRBJ2-3 | TRBV12-3/TRBV12-4 | . | . | CASTAGVSDTQYF | TGTGCCAGCACAGCTGGGGTATCAGATACGCAGTATTTT
TRBJ2-7 | TRBV7-3 | . | TRBD1 | CASSSGQLGPYEQYF | TGTGCCAGCAGCTCGGGACAGCTAGGGCCCTACGAGCAGTACTTC
TRBJ2-7 | TRBV20-1 | few | TRBD1 | CSAPGTGPHEQYF | TGCAGTGCTCCCGGGACAGGGCCCCACGAGCAGTACTTC
TRBJ1-1 | TRBV20-1 | few | TRBD1 | CSAMTGSETEAFF | TGCAGTGCGATGACAGGGTCAGAAACTGAAGCTTTCTTT
TRBJ2-1 | TRBV5-1 | few | TRBD2 | CASSLLAGGPSRSYNEQFF | TGCGCCAGCAGCCTCTTAGCGGGAGGGCCGTCTCGCTCCTACAATGAGCAGTTCTTC
TRBJ2-5 | TRBV2 | . | . | CASSPLPLPGAQETQYF | TGTGCCAGCAGTCCCCTGCCCCTTCCGGGAGCTCAAGAGACCCAGTACTTC
TRBJ2-5 | TRBV4-1 | . | TRBD2 | CASSRQGTSGRAIQETQYF | TGCGCCAGCAGCCGCCAAGGCACCAGCGGGAGGGCCATACAAGAGACCCAGTACTTC
TRBJ2-1 | TRBV29-1 | many | TRBD2 | CSVRWEGPNEQFF | TGCAGCGTTCGGTGGGAGGGCCCTAATGAGCAGTTCTTC
TRBJ2-1 | TRBV20-1 | few | TRBD2 | CSASRLAGAGNEQFF | TGCAGTGCTAGCCGTTTAGCGGGGGCAGGCAATGAGCAGTTCTTC
TRBJ2-7 | TRBV13 | few | . | CASSLEQSEQYF | TGTGCCAGCAGCTTAGAACAGAGCGAGCAGTACTTC
TRBJ2-7 | TRBV25-1 | . | TRBD1 | CASEDRETYEQYF | TGTGCCAGCGAAGACAGGGAAACCTACGAGCAGTACTTC
TRBJ1-1 | TRBV9 | many | . | CASSVGASNTEAFF | TGTGCCAGCAGCGTAGGGGCCTCGAACACTGAAGCTTTCTTT
TRBJ2-5 | TRBV7-8 | . | TRBD1 | CASSFRPGQQYF | TGTGCCAGCAGTTTTCGACCGGGACAGCAGTACTTC
TRBJ1-1 | TRBV12-3/TRBV12-4 | . | . | CASSSGVTEAFF | TGTGCCAGCAGCTCGGGAGTCACTGAAGCTTTCTTT
TRBJ2-1 | TRBV11-1 | many | TRBD2 | CASSLEPGLAWNEQFF | TGTGCCAGCAGCTTAGAACCGGGACTAGCGTGGAATGAGCAGTTCTTC
TRBJ2-1 | TRBV7-9 | . | . | CASSLDRLIPYNEQFF | TGTGCCAGCAGTCTGGACAGACTAATACCTTACAATGAGCAGTTCTTC
TRBJ2-1 | TRBV11-1 | few | . | CASSLVPLSGKPNNEQFF | TGTGCCAGCAGCTTAGTCCCTCTGTCGGGGAAGCCCAATAATGAGCAGTTCTTC
TRBJ2-7 | TRBV7-8 | . | TRBD1 | CASSPRRTGGHYEQYF | TGTGCCAGCAGCCCCCGGCGGACAGGGGGTCATTACGAGCAGTACTTC